This entry describes one TCR beta chain. The sample is drawn from a study of blood T cell repertoires in COVID-19. The germline V gene encodes CDR1 SGHAT and CDR2 FQNNGV. Trimming left V 2 bases short and J 2 bases short, with 13 bases between. This CDR3 is built from 16 residues. Profiling relied on immunoSEQ multiplex PCR, and the TCRdb table lists in-frame clones only, not all of them. The table includes tens of thousands of clones, roughly 82% detected once. The rearrangement links TRBV11-2 to TRBJ1-3, with D uncertain. The source of this sequence is an elderly woman with acute or convalescent COVID-19. Sample: peripheral blood. For the CDR3, the DNA is TGTGCCAGCAGCTTATACGAGTCTACGGCTGGAAACACCATATATTTT. This encodes CASSLYESTAGNTIYF.